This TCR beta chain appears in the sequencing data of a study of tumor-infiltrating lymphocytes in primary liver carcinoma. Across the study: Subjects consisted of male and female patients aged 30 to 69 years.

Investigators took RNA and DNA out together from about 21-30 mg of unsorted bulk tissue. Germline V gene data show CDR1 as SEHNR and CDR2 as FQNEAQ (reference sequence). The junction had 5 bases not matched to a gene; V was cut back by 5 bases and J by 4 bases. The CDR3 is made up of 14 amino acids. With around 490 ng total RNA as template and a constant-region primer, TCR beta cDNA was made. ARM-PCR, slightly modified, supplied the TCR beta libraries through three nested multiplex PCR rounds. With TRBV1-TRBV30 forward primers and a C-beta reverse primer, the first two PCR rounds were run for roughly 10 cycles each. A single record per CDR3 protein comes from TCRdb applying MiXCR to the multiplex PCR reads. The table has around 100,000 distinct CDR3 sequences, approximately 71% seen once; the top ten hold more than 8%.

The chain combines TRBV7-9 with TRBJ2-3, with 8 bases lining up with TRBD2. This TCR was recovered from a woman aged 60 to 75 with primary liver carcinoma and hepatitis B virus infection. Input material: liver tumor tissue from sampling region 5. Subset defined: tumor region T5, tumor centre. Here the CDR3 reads CASSPSGLSDTQYF. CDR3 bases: TGTGCCAGCAGCCCTAGCGGGCTCTCAGATACGCAGTATTTT.